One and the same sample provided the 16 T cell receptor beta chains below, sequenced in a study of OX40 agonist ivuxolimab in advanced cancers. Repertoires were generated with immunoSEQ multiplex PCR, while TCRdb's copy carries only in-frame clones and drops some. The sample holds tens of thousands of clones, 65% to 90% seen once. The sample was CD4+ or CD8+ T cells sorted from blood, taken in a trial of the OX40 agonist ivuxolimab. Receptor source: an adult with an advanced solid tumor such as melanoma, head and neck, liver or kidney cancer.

The CDR3 nucleotides read TGTGCCAGCAGCTTAATGGACAGCTACGAGCAGTACTTC. This sequence encodes CASSLMDSYEQYF. The rearrangement uses TRBV7-3 and TRBJ2-7, with a weak D call TRBD1 (6 bases). The V and J ends lost 1 base and 3 bases respectively, with 7 bases between them. This CDR3 has 13 residues. The germline gives CDR1 SGHTA, CDR2 FQGTGA.

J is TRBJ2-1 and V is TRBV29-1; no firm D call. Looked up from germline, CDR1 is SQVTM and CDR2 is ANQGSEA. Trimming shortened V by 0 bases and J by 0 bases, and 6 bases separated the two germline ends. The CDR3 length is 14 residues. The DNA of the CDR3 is TGCAGCGTTGAAGATCCGGGCTCCTACAATGAGCAGTTCTTC. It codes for CSVEDPGSYNEQFF.

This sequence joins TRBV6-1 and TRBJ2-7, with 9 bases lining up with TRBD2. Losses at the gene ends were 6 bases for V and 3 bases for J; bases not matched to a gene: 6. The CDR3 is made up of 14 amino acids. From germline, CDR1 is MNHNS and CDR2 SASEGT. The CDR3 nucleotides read TGTGCCAGCAGCCCTAGCGGGGCTATCTACGAGCAGTACTTC. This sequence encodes CASSPSGAIYEQYF.

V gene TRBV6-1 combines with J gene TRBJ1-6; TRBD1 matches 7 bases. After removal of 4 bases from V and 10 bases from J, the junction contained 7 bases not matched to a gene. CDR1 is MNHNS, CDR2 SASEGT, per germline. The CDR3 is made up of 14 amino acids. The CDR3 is CASSVGQVGSPLHF. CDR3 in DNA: TGTGCCAGCAGTGTAGGACAGGTGGGCTCACCCCTCCACTTT.

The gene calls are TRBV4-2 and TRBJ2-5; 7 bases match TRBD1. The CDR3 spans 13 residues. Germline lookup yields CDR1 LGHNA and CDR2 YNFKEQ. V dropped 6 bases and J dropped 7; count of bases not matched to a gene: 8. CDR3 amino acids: CASRPRDRGTQYF. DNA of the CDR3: TGTGCCAGCAGACCCCGGGACAGAGGGACCCAGTACTTC.

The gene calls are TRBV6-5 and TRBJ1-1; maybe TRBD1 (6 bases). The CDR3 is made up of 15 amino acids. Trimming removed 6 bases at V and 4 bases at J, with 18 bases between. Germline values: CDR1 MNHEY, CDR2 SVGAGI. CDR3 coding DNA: TGTGCCAGCAGACCCCAGGGACAAGAGGCCACTGAAGCTTTCTTT. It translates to CASRPQGQEATEAFF.

DNA for the CDR3: TGTGCCAGCAGCTTGCGGTGGGGGACGGGGGGCACTGAAGCTTTCTTT. Translating gives CASSLRWGTGGTEAFF. This chain uses TRBV5-6 with TRBJ1-1; D may be TRBD1 (5 bases). CDR1 is SGHDT and CDR2 is YYEEEE in the germline V gene. V lost 1 base to trimming and J lost 4 bases, with 17 bases between them. There are 16 residues in the CDR3.

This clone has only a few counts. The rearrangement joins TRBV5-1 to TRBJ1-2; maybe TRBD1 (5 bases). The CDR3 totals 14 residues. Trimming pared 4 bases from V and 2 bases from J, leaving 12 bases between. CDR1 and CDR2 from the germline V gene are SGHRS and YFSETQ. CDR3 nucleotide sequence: TGCGCCAGCAGCAAGGACACCAACAACTATGGCTACACCTTC. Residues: CASSKDTNNYGYTF.

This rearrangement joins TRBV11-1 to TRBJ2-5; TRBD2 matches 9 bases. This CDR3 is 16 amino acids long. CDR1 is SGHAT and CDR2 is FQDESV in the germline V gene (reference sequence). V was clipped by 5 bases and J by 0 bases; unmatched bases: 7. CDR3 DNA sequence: TGTGCCAGCAGCGATTTGACTAGCGGTTACCAAGAGACCCAGTACTTC. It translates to CASSDLTSGYQETQYF.

The CDR3 DNA follows: TGTGCCAGCAGCTTGGATCTTGCGGGACAGGGGACGTATGGCTACACCTTC. This sequence encodes CASSLDLAGQGTYGYTF. The chain employs TRBV5-4 and TRBJ1-2; TRBD1 matches 10 bases. This CDR3 spans 17 amino acids. V trimming: 0 bases; J trimming: 5 bases; junction bases outside the gene matches: 10. CDR1 is SGHNT and CDR2 is YYREEE in the germline V gene (reference sequence).

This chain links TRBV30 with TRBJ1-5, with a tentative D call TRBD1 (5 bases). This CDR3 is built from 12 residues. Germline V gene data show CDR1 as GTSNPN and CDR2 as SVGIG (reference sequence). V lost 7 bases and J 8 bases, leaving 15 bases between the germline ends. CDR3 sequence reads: CAFQRGEEPQHF. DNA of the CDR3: TGTGCCTTTCAGAGGGGAGAAGAGCCCCAGCATTTT. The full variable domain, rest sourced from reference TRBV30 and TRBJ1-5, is SQTIHQWPATLVQPVGSPLSLECTVEGTSNPNLYWYRQAAGRGLQLLFYSVGIGQISSEVPQNLSASRPQDRQFILSSKKLLLSDSGFYLCAFQRGEEPQHFGDGTRLSIL.

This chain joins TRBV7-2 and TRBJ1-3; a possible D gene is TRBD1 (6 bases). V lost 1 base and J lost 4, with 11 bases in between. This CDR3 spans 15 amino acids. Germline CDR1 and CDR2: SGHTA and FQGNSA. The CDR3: CASSLDVTGGNTIYF. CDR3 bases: TGTGCCAGCAGCTTAGACGTGACAGGCGGAAACACCATATATTTT.

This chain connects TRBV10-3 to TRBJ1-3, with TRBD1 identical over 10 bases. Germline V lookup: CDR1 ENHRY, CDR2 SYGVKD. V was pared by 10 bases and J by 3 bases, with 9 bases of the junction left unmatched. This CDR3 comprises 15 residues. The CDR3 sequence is CATHSGTGDGNTIYF. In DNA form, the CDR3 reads TGTGCCACTCACTCCGGGACAGGGGATGGAAACACCATATATTTT.

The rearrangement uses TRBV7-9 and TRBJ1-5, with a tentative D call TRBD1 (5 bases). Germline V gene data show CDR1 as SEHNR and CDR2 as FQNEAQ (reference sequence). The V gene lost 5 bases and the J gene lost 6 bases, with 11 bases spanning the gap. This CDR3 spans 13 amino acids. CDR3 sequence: CASSADGGQPQHF. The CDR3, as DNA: TGTGCCAGCAGCGCAGACGGGGGTCAGCCCCAGCATTTT.

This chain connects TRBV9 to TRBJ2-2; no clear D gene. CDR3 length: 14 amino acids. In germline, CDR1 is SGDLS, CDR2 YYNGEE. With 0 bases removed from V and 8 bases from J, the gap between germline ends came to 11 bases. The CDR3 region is CASSVAGSPGELFF. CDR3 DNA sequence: TGTGCCAGCAGCGTAGCGGGCTCCCCAGGGGAGCTGTTTTTT. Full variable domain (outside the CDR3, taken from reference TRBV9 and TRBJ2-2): DSGVTQTPKHLITATGQRVTLRCSPRSGDLSVYWYQQSLDQGLQFLIQYYNGEERAKGNILERFSAQQFPDLHSELNLSSLELGDSALYFCASSVAGSPGELFFGEGSRLTVL.

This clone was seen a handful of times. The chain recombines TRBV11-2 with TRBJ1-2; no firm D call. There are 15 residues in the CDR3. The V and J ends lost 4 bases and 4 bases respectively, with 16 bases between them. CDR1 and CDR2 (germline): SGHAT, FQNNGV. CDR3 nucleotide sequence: TGTGCCAGCAGCTCACTTAGACGGGTCGGCTATGGCTACACCTTC. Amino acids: CASSSLRRVGYGYTF.